The rows below give T cell receptor beta chains drawn from one sample of a study of blood T cell repertoires in COVID-19. Generated by immunoSEQ multiplex PCR, the TCRdb table keeps only in-frame clones and is missing some. This sample carries 130,000 to 150,000 clones, around 85% of them seen once, and the ten largest clones take approximately 8.4%. Sample: PBMCs or T cells enriched from blood (not recorded which). The receptors come from a man in his forties or fifties who had recovered from COVID-19. Each CDR3 is given with its conserved first and last residue. The D gene is left open where the match is weak. The size of a clone is reported for some rows only, either as once, few or many, or as a class for expanded clones.

D	V	size	length	J	CDR3	DNA
NA	TRBV5-8	NA	14	TRBJ2-2	CASSSFGNTGELFF	TGTGCCAGCAGCTCCTTCGGGAACACCGGGGAGCTGTTTTTT
NA	TRBV6-5	NA	14	TRBJ1-2	CASSTPGGAYGYTF	TGTGCCAGCAGTACCCCTGGGGGGGCCTATGGCTACACCTTC
NA	TRBV19	once	12	TRBJ2-7	CASSILSGEQYF	TGTGCCAGTAGTATACTCTCGGGGGAGCAGTACTTC
TRBD1	TRBV5-1	NA	14	TRBJ1-1	CASSYGQAGTEAFF	TGCGCCAGCAGCTATGGACAGGCGGGAACTGAAGCTTTCTTT
NA	TRBV5-1	few	14	TRBJ1-4	CASSLDRVNEKLFF	TGCGCCAGCAGCTTGGACAGGGTAAATGAAAAACTGTTTTTT
TRBD1	TRBV9	NA	15	TRBJ1-1	CASSVGQGTNTEAFF	TGTGCCAGCAGCGTAGGACAGGGGACGAACACTGAAGCTTTCTTT
TRBD2	TRBV5-4	NA	15	TRBJ2-1	CASRTTSGSYNEQFF	TGTGCCAGCAGGACGACTAGCGGGAGCTACAATGAGCAGTTCTTC
NA	TRBV6-2/TRBV6-3	NA	15	TRBJ1-2	CASSYPRGGDYGYTF	TGTGCCAGCAGTTACCCCCGGGGAGGGGACTATGGCTACACCTTC
NA	TRBV5-6	NA	14	TRBJ2-3	CASSHGLQGDTQYF	TGTGCCAGCAGCCATGGACTACAGGGGGATACGCAGTATTTT
TRBD1	TRBV7-2	few	13	TRBJ2-7	CASSYDRANEQYF	TGTGCCAGCAGCTATGACAGGGCCAACGAGCAGTACTTC
TRBD1	TRBV28	NA	18	TRBJ2-6	CASSHRRDRVTGANVLTF	TGTGCCAGCAGTCACCGCCGGGACAGGGTTACTGGGGCCAACGTCCTGACTTTC
NA	TRBV19	NA	14	TRBJ1-5	CASISGHSNQPQHF	TGTGCCAGTATTAGTGGGCATAGCAATCAGCCCCAGCATTTT
NA	TRBV6-5	NA	15	TRBJ1-1	CASSYGWGVATEAFF	TGTGCCAGCAGCTACGGGTGGGGAGTTGCCACTGAAGCTTTCTTT
TRBD1	TRBV24-1	NA	19	TRBJ2-3	CATSDRVPGQATSTDTQYF	TGTGCCACCAGTGACCGCGTCCCGGGACAGGCCACTAGCACAGATACGCAGTATTTT
NA	TRBV7-2	NA	15	TRBJ2-3	CASSLVSGGTDTQYF	TGTGCCAGCAGCTTAGTTTCCGGGGGCACAGATACGCAGTATTTT
NA	TRBV12-3/TRBV12-4	NA	13	TRBJ1-3	CASRPGWGNTIYF	TGTGCCAGCAGACCCGGTTGGGGAAACACCATATATTTT
NA	TRBV5-1	NA	14	TRBJ1-1	CASSYDSGSTEAFF	TGCGCCAGCAGCTACGACAGTGGGTCCACTGAAGCTTTCTTT
NA	TRBV6-6	NA	13	TRBJ1-2	CASSPQGSGGYTF	TGTGCCAGCAGTCCCCAGGGGTCTGGAGGCTACACCTTC
NA	TRBV12-3/TRBV12-4	few	12	TRBJ1-1	CASSPGHSGAFF	TGTGCCAGCAGTCCCGGACACAGCGGGGCTTTCTTT
NA	TRBV12-3/TRBV12-4	NA	13	TRBJ1-1	CASSVQGYTEAFF	TGTGCCAGCAGTGTACAGGGATATACTGAAGCTTTCTTT